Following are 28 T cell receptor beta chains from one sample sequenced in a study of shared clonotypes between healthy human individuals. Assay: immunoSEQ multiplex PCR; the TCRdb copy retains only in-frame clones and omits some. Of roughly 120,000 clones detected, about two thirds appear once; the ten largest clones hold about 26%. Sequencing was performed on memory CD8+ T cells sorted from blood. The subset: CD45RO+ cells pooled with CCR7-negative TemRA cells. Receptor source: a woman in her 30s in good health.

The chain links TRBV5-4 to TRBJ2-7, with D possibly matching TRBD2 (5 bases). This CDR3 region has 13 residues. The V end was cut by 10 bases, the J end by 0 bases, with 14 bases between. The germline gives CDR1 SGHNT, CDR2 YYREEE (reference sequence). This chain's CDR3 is CAWRVWGSYEQYF. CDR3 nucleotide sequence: TGTGCCTGGCGGGTCTGGGGCTCCTACGAGCAGTACTTC.

The CDR3 coding sequence is TGTGCCAGCTCACCGTTAACGGGACAGGGGGCGCGTGATACGCAGTATTTT. Protein product: CASSPLTGQGARDTQYF. The chain is built from TRBV18 and TRBJ2-3, with 12 positions matching TRBD1. CDR1 and CDR2 from the germline V gene are KGHSH and LQKENI. V trimming: 3 bases; J trimming: 6 bases; junction bases outside the gene matches: 10. This CDR3 is 17 amino acids long.

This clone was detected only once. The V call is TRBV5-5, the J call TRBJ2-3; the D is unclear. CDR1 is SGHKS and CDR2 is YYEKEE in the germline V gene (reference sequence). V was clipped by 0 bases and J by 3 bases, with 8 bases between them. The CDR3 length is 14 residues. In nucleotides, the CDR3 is TGTGCCAGCAGCTTGGAACCCCGAACAGATACGCAGTATTTT. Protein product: CASSLEPRTDTQYF.

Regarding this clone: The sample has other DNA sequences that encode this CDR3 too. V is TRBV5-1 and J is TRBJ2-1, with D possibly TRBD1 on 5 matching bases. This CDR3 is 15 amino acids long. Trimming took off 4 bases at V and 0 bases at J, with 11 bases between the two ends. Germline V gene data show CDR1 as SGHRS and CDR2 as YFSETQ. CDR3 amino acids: CASSLDSSSYNEQFF. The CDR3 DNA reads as TGCGCCAGCAGCCTTGACAGCAGCTCCTACAATGAGCAGTTCTTC.

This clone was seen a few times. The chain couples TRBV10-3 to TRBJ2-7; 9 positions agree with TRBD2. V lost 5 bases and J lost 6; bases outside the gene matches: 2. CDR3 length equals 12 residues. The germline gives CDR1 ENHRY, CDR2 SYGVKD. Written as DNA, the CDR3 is TGTGCCATCAGTCTGACTAGCGGCGAGCAGTACTTC. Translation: CAISLTSGEQYF.

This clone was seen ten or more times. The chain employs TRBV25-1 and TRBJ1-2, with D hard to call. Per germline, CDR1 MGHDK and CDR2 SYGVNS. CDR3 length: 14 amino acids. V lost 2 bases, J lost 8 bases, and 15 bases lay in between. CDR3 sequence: CASSEKAPLEGYTF. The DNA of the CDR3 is TGTGCCAGCAGTGAAAAGGCCCCGCTGGAGGGCTACACCTTC.

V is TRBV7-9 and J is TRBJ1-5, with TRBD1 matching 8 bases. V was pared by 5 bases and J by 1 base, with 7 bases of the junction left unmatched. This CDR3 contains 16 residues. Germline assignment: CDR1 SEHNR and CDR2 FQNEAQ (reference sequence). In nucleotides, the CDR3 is TGTGCCAGCAGCCCTCAGGGGGCTGGCAGCAATCAGCCCCAGCATTTT. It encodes CASSPQGAGSNQPQHF.

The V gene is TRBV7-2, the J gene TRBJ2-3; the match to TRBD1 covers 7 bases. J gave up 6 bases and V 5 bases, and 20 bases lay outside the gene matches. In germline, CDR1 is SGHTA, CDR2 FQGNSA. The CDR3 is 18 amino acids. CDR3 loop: CASSHHTGALESWDTQYF. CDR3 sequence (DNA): TGTGCCAGCAGCCACCATACAGGGGCCCTTGAATCCTGGGATACGCAGTATTTT.

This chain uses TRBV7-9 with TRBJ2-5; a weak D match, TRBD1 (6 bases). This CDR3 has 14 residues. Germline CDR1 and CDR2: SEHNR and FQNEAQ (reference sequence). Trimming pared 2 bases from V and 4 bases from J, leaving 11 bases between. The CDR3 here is CASSLSWTVETQYF. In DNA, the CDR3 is TGTGCCAGCAGCTTATCATGGACAGTAGAGACCCAGTACTTC.

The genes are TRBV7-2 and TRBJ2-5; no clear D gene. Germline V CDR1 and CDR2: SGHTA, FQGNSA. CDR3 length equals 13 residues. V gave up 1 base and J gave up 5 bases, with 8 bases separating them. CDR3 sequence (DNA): TGTGCCAGCAGCTTAGGGGAATGGGAGACCCAGTACTTC. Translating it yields CASSLGEWETQYF.

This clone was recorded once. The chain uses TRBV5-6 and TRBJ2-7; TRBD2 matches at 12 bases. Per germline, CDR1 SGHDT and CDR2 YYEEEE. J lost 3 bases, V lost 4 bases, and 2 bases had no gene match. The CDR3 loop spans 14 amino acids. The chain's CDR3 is CASSPGLAGYEQYF. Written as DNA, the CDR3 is TGTGCCAGCAGCCCGGGACTAGCGGGCTACGAGCAGTACTTC.

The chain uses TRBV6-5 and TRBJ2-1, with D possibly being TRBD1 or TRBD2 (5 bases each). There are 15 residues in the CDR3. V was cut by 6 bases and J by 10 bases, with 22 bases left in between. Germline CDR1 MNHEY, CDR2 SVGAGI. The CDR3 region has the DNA TGTGCCAGCAGAAAGACCGGGACGTCCCAACCCGAGCAGTTCTTC. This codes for CASRKTGTSQPEQFF.

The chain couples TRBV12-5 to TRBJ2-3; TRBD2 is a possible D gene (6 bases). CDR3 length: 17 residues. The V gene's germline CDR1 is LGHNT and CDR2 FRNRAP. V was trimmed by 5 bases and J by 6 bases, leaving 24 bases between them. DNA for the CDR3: TGTGCTAGTGGTGTGGCTAGCGCAACCATGGAGGTTGATACGCAGTATTTT. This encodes CASGVASATMEVDTQYF.

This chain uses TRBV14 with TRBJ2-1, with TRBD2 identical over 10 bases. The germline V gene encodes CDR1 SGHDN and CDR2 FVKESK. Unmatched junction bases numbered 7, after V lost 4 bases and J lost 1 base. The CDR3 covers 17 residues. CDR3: CASSRFPSGSSYNEQFF. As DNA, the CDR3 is TGTGCCAGCAGCCGCTTTCCTAGCGGGAGTTCCTACAATGAGCAGTTCTTC.

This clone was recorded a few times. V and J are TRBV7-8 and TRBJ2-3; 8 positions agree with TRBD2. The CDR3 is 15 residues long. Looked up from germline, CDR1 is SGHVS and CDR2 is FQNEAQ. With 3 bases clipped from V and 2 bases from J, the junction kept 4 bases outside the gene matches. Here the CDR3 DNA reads TGTGCCAGCAGCTTCCGGGAGGGCCACACAGATACGCAGTATTTT. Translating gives CASSFREGHTDTQYF.

CDR3: CASSQSSGTSGRFPEQFF. DNA of the CDR3: TGTGCCAGCAGCCAATCGTCCGGGACTAGCGGGAGGTTCCCTGAGCAGTTCTTC. The J gene is TRBJ2-1, the V gene TRBV16; 15 bases are a match to TRBD2. Germline-derived CDR1 and CDR2 are KGHSY and FQNENV. The CDR3 contains 18 residues. V dropped 0 bases and J dropped 9; count of bases not matched to a gene: 9.

CDR3 amino acids: CSVEMSRDMSYEQYF. CDR3 coding DNA: TGCAGCGTTGAGATGTCCCGGGACATGTCCTACGAGCAGTACTTC. The V gene is TRBV29-1, the J gene TRBJ2-7; the D gene is possibly TRBD1 (6 bases). The V end lost 3 bases, the J end lost 1 base, and 16 bases lay between the germline ends. This CDR3 spans 15 amino acids. Germline CDR1 SQVTM, CDR2 ANQGSEA.

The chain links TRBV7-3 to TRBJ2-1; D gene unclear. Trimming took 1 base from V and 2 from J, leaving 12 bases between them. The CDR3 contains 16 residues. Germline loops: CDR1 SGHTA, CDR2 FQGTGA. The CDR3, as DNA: TGTGCCAGCAGCTTAATCGGCAGCGAGCCCTACAATGAGCAGTTCTTC. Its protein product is CASSLIGSEPYNEQFF.

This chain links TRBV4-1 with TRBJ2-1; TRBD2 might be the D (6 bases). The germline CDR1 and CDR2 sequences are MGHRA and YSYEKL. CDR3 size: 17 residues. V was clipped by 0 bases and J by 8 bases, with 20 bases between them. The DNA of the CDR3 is TGCGCCAGCAGCCAAGATTTGGATAGCGGAGCTTCGGATGAGCAGTTCTTC. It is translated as CASSQDLDSGASDEQFF.

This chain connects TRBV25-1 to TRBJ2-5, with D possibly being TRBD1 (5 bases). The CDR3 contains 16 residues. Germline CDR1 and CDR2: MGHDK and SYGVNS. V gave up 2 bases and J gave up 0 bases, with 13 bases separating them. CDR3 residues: CASSEVTKGNQETQYF. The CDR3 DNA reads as TGTGCCAGCAGTGAAGTTACTAAGGGGAACCAAGAGACCCAGTACTTC.

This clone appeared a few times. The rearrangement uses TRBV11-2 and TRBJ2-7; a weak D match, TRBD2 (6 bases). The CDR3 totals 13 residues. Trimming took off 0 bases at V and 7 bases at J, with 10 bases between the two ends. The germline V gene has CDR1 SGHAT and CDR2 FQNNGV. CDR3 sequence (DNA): TGTGCCAGCAGCTTAGACGGAGGGCGAGAGCAGTACTTC. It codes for CASSLDGGREQYF.

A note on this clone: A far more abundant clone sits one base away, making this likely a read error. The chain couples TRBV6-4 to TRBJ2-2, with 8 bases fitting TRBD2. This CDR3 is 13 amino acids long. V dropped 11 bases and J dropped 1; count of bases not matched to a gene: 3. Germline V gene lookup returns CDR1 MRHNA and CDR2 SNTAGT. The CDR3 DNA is TGTGCCGGCACTAGCGGGAACACCGGGGAGCTGTTTTTT. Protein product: CAGTSGNTGELFF.

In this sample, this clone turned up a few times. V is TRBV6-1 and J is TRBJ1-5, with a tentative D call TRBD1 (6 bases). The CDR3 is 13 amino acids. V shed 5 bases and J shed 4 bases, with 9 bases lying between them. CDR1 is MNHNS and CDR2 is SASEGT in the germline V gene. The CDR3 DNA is TGTGCCAGCAGTCCAGGGGAGAATCAGCCCCAGCATTTT. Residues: CASSPGENQPQHF.

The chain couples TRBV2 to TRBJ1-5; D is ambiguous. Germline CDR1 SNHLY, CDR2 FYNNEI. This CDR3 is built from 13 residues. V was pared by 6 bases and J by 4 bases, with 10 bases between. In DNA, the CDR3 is TGTGCCAGCAGGGACGACCTGAATCAGCCCCAGCATTTT. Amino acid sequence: CASRDDLNQPQHF.

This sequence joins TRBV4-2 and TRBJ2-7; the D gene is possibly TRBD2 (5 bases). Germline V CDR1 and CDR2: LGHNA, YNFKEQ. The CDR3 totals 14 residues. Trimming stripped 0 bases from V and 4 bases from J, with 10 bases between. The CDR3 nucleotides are TGTGCCAGCAGCCAAGATTGGGCGGGTTACGAGCAGTACTTC. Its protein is CASSQDWAGYEQYF.

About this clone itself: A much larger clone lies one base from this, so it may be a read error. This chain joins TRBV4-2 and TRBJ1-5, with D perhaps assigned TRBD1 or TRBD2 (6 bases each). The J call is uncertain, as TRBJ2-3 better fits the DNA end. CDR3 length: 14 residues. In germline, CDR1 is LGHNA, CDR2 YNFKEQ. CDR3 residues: CASSQERGVQPQYF. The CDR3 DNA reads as TGTGCCAGCAGCCAAGAGAGGGGGGTTCAGCCCCAGTATTTT.

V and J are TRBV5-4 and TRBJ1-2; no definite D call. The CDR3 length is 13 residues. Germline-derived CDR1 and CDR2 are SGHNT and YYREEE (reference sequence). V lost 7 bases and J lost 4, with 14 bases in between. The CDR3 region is CASSPGKTYGYTF. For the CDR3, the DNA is TGTGCCAGCTCACCAGGAAAGACCTATGGCTACACCTTC. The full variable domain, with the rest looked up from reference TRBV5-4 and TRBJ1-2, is ETGVTQSPTHLIKTRGQQVTLRCSSQSGHNTVSWYQQALGQGPQFIFQYYREEENGRGNFPPRFSGLQFPNYSSELNVNALELDDSALYLCASSPGKTYGYTFGSGTRLTVV.

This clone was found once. The CDR3 DNA sequence: TGTGCCAGCAGCCAAAAGACTAGCTTTAGCTATGGCTACACCTTC. Its translation: CASSQKTSFSYGYTF. The V call is TRBV7-2, the J call TRBJ1-2; D is undetermined. CDR3 length equals 15 residues. The V and J ends lost 5 bases and 4 bases respectively, with 17 bases between them. Germline values: CDR1 SGHTA, CDR2 FQGNSA.